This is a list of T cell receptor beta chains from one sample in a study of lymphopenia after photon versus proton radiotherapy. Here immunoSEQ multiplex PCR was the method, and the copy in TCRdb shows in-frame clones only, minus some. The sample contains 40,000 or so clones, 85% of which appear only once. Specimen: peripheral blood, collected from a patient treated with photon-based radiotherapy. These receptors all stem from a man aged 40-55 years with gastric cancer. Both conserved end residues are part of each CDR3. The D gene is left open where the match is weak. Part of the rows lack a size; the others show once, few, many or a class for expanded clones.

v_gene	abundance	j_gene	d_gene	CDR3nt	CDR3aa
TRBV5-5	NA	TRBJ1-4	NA	TGTGCCAGCAGCTTGGACGGCCGCTTTGGGGAAAAACTGTTTTTT	CASSLDGRFGEKLFF
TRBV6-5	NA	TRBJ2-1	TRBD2	TGTGCCAGCAGACTTGCGGGGGGGCTTAATGAGCAGTTCTTC	CASRLAGGLNEQFF
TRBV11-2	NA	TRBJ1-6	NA	TGTGCCAGCAGCTTAGATAGTGCCTTGAATTCACCCCTCCACTTT	CASSLDSALNSPLHF
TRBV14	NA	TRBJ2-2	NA	TGTGCCAGCAGCCGTGGGGACGGCACCGGGGAGCTGTTTTTT	CASSRGDGTGELFF
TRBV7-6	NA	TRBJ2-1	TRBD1	TGTGCCAGCAGCTTTTCACAGGGGAGAAACAATGAGCAGTTCTTC	CASSFSQGRNNEQFF
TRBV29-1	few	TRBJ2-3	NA	TGCAGCGTTGAACGGCAGGGTGGCACAGATACGCAGTATTTT	CSVERQGGTDTQYF
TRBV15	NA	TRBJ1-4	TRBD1	TGTGCCACCAGCAGAGATCAGGGGGCAACTAATGAAAAACTGTTTTTT	CATSRDQGATNEKLFF
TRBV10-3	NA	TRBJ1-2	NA	TGTGCCATCTTCCGGGACGATGACTATGGCTACACCTTC	CAIFRDDDYGYTF
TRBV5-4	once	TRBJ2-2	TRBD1	TGTGCCAGCAGCTTGTCGACAGGGGGCTTCGGGGAGCTGTTTTTT	CASSLSTGGFGELFF
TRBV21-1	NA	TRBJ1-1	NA	TGTGCCAGCAGCAAAGTAGTAGCTTTCTTT	CASSKVVAFF
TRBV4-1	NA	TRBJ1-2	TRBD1	TGCGCCAGCAGACACGGGGACAGGCAACATTTTGATGGCTACACCTTC	CASRHGDRQHFDGYTF
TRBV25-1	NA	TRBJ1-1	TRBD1	TGTGCCAGCAGCGGGACAGCAAACACTGAAGCTTTCTTT	CASSGTANTEAFF
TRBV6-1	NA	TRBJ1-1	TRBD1	TGTGCCAGCAGCGAATCCCCTATGACAGGGCTGCGAGAAGCTTTCTTT	CASSESPMTGLREAFF
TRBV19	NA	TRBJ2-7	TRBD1	TGTGCCAGTAGTGTAGGGACAGCCGAGCAGTACTTC	CASSVGTAEQYF
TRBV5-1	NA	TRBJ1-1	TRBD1	TGCGCCAGCAGCCCGAACCAGGGGGGCTCGGGCACTGAAGCTTTCTTT	CASSPNQGGSGTEAFF
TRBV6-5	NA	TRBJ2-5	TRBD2	TGTGCCAGCAGTTACTCGGCTAGCGGGAAGGAGACCCAGTACTTC	CASSYSASGKETQYF
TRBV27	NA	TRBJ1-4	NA	TGTGCCAGCAGTCCACAAATTGGAACTAATGAAAAACTGTTTTTT	CASSPQIGTNEKLFF
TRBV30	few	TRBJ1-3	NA	TGTGCCTGGAGTCGGGACGTCGGAAACACCATATATTTT	CAWSRDVGNTIYF
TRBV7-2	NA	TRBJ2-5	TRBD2	TGTGCCAGCAGATCACCAGCGGGGCCGGTGGGGACCCAGTACTTC	CASRSPAGPVGTQYF
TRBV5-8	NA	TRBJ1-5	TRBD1	TGTGCCAGCAGCTTGAGGGACAGGGGCGGTCAGCCCCAGCATTTT	CASSLRDRGGQPQHF
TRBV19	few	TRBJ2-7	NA	TGTGCCAGTATACTGAATTGGGGTTTAGGATTTTGCGAGCAGTACTTC	CASILNWGLGFCEQYF
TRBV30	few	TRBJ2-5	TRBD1	TGTGCCTGGCGTAAGACAGGGCAAGAGACCCAGTACTTC	CAWRKTGQETQYF
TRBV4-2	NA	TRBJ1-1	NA	TGTGCCAGCAGCCAACCGGGGCCGAACACTGAAGCTTTCTTT	CASSQPGPNTEAFF
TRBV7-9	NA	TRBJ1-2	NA	TGTGCCAGCAGCAGTCGCCACCATGGAAAGACCTATGGCTACACCTTC	CASSSRHHGKTYGYTF
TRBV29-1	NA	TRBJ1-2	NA	TGCAGCGTTGAGGCAGGCCTCTATGGCTACACCTTC	CSVEAGLYGYTF
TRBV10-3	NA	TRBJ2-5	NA	TGTGCCATCAGTGAAGGGGGTCAAGAGACCCAGTACTTC	CAISEGGQETQYF
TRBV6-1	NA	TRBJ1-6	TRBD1	TGTGCCAGCAGTATACAGGGGGCGGATAATTCACCCCTCCACTTT	CASSIQGADNSPLHF
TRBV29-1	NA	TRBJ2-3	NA	TGCAGCGTTGAGCGGGGGCCGGAAGATACGCAGTATTTT	CSVERGPEDTQYF
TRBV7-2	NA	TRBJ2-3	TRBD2	TGTGCCAGCAGCCAAGAACGGGGGGGCATAGATACGCAGTATTTT	CASSQERGGIDTQYF
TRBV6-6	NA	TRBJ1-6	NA	TGTGCCAGCCTGCGGCTGTTTAATTCACCCCTCCACTTT	CASLRLFNSPLHF
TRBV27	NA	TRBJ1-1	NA	TGTGCCAGCAGCTCCCGGCCGGAGGCCACTGAAGCTTTCTTT	CASSSRPEATEAFF
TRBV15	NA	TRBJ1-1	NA	TGTGCCACCAGCAACCCCCAGGGTTACACTGAAGCTTTCTTT	CATSNPQGYTEAFF
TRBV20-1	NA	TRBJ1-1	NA	TGCAGTGCTAGAGGGGGGAGTGAAGCTTTCTTT	CSARGGSEAFF
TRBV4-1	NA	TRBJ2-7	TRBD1	TGCGCCAGCAGCCAGACCCCCGGGACAGGGCGGCAGTACTTC	CASSQTPGTGRQYF
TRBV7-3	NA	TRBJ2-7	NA	TGTGCCAGCAGCTTAATTGGCGGGGACTCCTACGAGCAGTACTTC	CASSLIGGDSYEQYF
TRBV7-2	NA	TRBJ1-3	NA	TGTGCCAGCAGCTTAGCGGGGGTATTTGGAAACACCATATATTTT	CASSLAGVFGNTIYF
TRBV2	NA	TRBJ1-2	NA	TGTGCCAGCAGTGAAGCGGTGACCTCGGGCTATGGCTACACCTTC	CASSEAVTSGYGYTF
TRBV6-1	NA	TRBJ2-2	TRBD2	TGTGCCAGCAGTGAACACCTTAGGGCTAGCGGACCCTGGGACACCGGGGAGCTGTTTTTT	CASSEHLRASGPWDTGELFF
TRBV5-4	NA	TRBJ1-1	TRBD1	TGTGCCAGCAGCCGAAGGGACAGGGCGAACACTGAAGCTTTCTTT	CASSRRDRANTEAFF
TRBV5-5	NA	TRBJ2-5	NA	TGTGCCAGCAGCTTGGTAGCCCTCCAAGAGACCCAGTACTTC	CASSLVALQETQYF